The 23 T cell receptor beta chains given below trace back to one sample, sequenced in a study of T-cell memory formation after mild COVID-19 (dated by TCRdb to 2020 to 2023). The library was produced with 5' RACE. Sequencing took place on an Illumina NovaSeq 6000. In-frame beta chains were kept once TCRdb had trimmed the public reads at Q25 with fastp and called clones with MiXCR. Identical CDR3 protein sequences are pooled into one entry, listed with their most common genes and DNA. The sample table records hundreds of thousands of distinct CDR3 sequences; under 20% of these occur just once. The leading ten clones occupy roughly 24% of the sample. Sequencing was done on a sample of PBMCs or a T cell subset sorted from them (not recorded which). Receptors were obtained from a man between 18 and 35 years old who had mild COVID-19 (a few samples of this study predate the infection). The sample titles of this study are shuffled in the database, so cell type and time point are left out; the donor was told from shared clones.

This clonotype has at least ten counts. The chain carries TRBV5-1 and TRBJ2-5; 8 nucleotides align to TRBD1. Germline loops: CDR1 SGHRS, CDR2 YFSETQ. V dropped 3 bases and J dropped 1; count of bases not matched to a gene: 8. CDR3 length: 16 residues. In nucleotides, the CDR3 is TGCGCCAGCAGCTGGAGTACAGGGGGAGCCCAAGAGACCCAGTACTTC. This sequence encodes CASSWSTGGAQETQYF.

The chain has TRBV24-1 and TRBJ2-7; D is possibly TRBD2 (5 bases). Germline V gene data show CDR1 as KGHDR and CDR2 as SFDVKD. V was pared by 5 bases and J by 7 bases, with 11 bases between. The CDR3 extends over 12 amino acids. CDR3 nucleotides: TGTGCCACCAGTGGGACTGCAGAGGAGCAGTACTTC. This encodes CATSGTAEEQYF.

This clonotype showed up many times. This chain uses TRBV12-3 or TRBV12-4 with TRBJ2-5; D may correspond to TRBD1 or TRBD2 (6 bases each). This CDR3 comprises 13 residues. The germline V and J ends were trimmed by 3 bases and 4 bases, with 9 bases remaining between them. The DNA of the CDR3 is TGTGCCAGCAGTTTGGGGGGCCCAGAGACCCAGTACTTC. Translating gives CASSLGGPETQYF.

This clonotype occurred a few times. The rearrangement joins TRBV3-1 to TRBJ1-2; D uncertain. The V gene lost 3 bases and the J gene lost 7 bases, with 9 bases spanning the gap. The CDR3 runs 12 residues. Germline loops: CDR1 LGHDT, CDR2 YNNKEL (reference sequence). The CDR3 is CASSQGASGYTF. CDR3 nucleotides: TGTGCCAGCAGCCAGGGTGCCTCTGGCTACACCTTC.

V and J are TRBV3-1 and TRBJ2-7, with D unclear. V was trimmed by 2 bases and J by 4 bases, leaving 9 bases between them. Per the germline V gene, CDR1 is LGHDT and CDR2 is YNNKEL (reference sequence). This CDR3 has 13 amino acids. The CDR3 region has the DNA TGTGCCAGCAGCCAATTACGATTTTACGAGCAGTACTTC. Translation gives CASSQLRFYEQYF.

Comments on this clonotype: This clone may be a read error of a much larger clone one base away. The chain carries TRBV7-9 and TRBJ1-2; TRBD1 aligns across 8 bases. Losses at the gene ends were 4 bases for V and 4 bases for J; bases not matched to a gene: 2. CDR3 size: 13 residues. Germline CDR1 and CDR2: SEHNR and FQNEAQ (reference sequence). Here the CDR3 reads CASSSGQVYGYTF. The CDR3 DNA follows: TGTGCCAGCAGCTCGGGACAGGTCTATGGCTACACCTTC.

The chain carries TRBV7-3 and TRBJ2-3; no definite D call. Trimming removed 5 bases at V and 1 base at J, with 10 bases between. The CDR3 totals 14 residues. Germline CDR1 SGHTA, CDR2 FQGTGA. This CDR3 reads CASSPVGGTDTQYF. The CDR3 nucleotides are TGTGCCAGCAGCCCAGTTGGGGGCACAGATACGCAGTATTTT.

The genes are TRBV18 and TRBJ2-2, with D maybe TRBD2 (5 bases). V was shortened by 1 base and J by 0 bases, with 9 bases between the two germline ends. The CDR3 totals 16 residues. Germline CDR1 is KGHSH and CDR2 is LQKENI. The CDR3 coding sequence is TGTGCCAGCTCACCACAGGAGCGGACGAACACCGGGGAGCTGTTTTTT. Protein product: CASSPQERTNTGELFF. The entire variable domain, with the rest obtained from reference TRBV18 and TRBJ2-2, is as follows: NAGVMQNPRHLVRRRGQEARLRCSPMKGHSHVYWYRQLPEEGLKFMVYLQKENIIDESGMPKERFSAEFPKEGPSILRIQQVVRGDSAAYFCASSPQERTNTGELFFGEGSRLTVL.

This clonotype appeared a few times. The CDR3 sequence: CASSQVGTGDNEQFF. The CDR3 DNA reads TGTGCCAGCAGCCAAGTCGGGACAGGTGACAATGAGCAGTTCTTC. The chain couples TRBV14 to TRBJ2-1; 8 nucleotides agree with TRBD1. After removal of 1 base from V and 5 bases from J, the junction contained 4 bases not matched to a gene. The CDR3 runs 15 residues. Germline loops: CDR1 SGHDN, CDR2 FVKESK.

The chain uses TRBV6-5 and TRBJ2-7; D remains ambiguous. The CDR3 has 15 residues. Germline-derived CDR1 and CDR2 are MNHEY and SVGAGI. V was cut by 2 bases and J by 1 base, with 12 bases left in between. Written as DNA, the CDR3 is TGTGCCAGCAGTTACCAGGACGCCCCTTCCTACGAGCAGTACTTC. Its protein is CASSYQDAPSYEQYF.

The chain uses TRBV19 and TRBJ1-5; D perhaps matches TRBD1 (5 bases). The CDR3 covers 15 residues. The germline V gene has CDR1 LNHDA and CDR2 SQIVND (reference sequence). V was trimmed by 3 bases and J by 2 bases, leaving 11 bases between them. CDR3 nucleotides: TGTGCCAGTAGTATGGGGGGATCGGGCAATCAGCCCCAGCATTTT. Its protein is CASSMGGSGNQPQHF. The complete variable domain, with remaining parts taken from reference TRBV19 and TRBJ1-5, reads DGGITQSPKYLFRKEGQNVTLSCEQNLNHDAMYWYRQDPGQGLRLIYYSQIVNDFQKGDIAEGYSVSREKKESFPLTVTSAQKNPTAFYLCASSMGGSGNQPQHFGDGTRLSIL.

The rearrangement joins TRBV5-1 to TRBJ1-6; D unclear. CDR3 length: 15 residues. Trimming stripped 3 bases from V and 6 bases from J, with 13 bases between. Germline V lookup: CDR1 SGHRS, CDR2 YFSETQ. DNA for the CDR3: TGCGCCAGCAGCTACCTGGGCGGGCGTAATTCACCCCTCCACTTT. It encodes CASSYLGGRNSPLHF.

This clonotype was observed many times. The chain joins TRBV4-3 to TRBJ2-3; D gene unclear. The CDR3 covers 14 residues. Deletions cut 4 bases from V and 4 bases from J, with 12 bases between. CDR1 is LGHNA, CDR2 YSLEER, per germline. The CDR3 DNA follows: TGCGCCAGCAGCCCGGTAAGCCGGGCAGATACGCAGTATTTT. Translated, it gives CASSPVSRADTQYF.

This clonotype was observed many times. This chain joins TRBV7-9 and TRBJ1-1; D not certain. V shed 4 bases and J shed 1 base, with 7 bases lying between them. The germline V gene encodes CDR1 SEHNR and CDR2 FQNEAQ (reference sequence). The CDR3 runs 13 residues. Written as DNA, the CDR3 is TGTGCCAGCAGCTCCCTCTCGAACACTGAAGCTTTCTTT. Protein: CASSSLSNTEAFF.

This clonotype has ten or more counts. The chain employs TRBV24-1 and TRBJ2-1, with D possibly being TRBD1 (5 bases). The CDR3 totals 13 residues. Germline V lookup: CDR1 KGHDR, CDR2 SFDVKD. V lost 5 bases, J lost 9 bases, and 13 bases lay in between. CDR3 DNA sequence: TGTGCCACCAGTGTGGCAGGGAATTTTGAGCAGTTCTTC. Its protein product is CATSVAGNFEQFF.

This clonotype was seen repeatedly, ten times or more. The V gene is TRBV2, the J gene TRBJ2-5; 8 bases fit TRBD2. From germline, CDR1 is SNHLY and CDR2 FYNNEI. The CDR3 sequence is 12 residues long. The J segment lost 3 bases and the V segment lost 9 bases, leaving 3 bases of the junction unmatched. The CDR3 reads CARRGDEETQYF. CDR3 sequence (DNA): TGTGCCAGGCGGGGGGACGAAGAGACCCAGTACTTC.

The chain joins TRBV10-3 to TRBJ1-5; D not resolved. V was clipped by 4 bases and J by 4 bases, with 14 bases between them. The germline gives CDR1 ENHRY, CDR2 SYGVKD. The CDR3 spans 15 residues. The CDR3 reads CAISGVGRNNQPQHF. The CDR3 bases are TGTGCCATCAGTGGAGTAGGCCGCAATAATCAGCCCCAGCATTTT.

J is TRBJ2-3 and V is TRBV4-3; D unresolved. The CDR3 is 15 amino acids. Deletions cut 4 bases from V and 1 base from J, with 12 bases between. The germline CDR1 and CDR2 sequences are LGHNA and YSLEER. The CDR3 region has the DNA TGCGCCAGCAGCCGAGTTCTGGAAGGCACAGATACGCAGTATTTT. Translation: CASSRVLEGTDTQYF.

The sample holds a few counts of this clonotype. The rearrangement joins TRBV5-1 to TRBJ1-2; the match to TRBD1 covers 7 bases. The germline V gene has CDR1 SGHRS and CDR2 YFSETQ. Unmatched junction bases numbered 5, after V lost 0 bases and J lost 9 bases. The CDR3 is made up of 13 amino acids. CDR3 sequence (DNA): TGCGCCAGCAGCTTGGAGTCAGGGGGACGCTACACCTTC. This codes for CASSLESGGRYTF.

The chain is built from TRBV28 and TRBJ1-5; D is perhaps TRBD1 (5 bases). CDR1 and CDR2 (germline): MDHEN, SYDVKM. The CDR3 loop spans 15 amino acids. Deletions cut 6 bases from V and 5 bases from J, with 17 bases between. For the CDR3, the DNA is TGTGCCAGCAGGCTAGGGTCCGGGGACCATCAGCCCCAGCATTTT. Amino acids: CASRLGSGDHQPQHF.

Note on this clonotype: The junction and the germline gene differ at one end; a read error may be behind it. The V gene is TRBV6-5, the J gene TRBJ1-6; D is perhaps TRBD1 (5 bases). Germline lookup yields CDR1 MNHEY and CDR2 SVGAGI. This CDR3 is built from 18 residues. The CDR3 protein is CASSYWGRWSAVNSPLHF. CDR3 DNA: TGTGCCAGCAGTTACTGGGGACGCTGGAGTGCGGTAAATTCACCTCTCCACTTT.

The DNA of the CDR3 is TGCGCCAGCAGCCAATATATTGGCGATACGCAGTATTTT. It is translated as CASSQYIGDTQYF. The V call is TRBV4-1, the J call TRBJ2-3, with D unclear. Germline CDR1 is MGHRA and CDR2 is YSYEKL. Between the trimmed V and J ends, which lost 2 bases and 6 bases, there was a span of 9 bases. The CDR3 has 13 residues.

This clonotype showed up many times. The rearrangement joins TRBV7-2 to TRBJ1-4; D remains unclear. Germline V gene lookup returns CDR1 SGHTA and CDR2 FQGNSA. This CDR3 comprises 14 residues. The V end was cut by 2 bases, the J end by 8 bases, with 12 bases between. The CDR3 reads CASSLMEGGEKLFF. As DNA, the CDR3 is TGTGCCAGCAGCTTAATGGAGGGAGGAGAAAAACTGTTTTTT.